The sequence of this T cell receptor beta chain was determined in a study of identical twins. Germline V gives CDR1 SGHRS, CDR2 YFSETQ. This CDR3 comprises 15 residues. A remark on this clonotype: Its target is not known. The junction departs from the called germline gene at one end, perhaps through a read error.

A single record per CDR3 protein comes from TCRdb applying MiXCR to the 5' RACE reads. Of hundreds of thousands of distinct CDR3 sequences in the sample, around 20% were seen once. Study-level findings and limits: Sharing of beta out-of-frame sequences by twins showed a weaker excess. Insertion counts were lower in abundant cord blood beta clonotypes, a trend that memory repertoires did not show. Invariant T cells like MAIT and iNKT could partly confound the zero-insertion analyses. In drawing conclusions, the study used cross-sectional statistical analysis and did not follow the same donors.

In addition, the sample was reused for a study of T cells expressing NK-cell markers.

The sequence came from a woman aged 18-30 years in good health. Specimen: PBMCs. J is TRBJ2-5 and V is TRBV5-1, with D hard to call. The CDR3 DNA sequence: TGCTCCAGCAGCTTTGGTTTGGTCTGGCGGGAGACCCAGTACTTC. Translation: CSSSFGLVWRETQYF. The full variable domain, with the rest looked up from reference TRBV5-1 and TRBJ2-5, is KAGVTQTPRYLIKTRGQQVTLSCSPISGHRSVSWYQQTPGQGLQFLFEYFSETQRNKGNFPGRFSGRQFSNSRSEMNVSTLELGDSALYLCSSSFGLVWRETQYFGPGTRLLVL.